The entry below gives a single T cell receptor (beta chain) sequence along with its context. As yet, its antigen is unknown. Donors were nominally healthy when sampled, though unrecorded immune exposures were likely. The record originates from a study of cytomegalovirus exposure and HLA in healthy donors. Germline values: CDR1 SQVTM, CDR2 ANQGSEA. V was clipped by 3 bases and J by 1 base, with 9 bases between them. The CDR3 covers 13 residues. Study observations and caveats: Per a later analysis, HLA-associated TCR beta chains showed more clonal expansion than other, equally common TCR beta chains. In a later analysis, the majority of CMV-associated beta chains seemingly showed HLA restriction.

The PCR was carried out with 60 Vbeta primers and 13 Jbeta primers. Per the original methods: Later, roughly 86 million unique TCR beta chains were counted in an analysis, and 10 million to 12 million of them were shared. Sequencing used immunoSEQ multiplex PCR; TCRdb keeps in-frame clones, though not all of them. V, J and clone size are taken as reported in that table, and D and trimming were inferred from the DNA itself. The data contain 150,000 to 200,000 clones, under 80% of them singletons. Material for sequencing was PBMCs. The clonotype originates from a woman aged 25 to 39 in good health and CMV-seronegative. The rearrangement joins TRBV29-1 to TRBJ1-2, with a possible D match to TRBD1 (5 bases). The CDR3 region is CSVDGHDNYGYTF. The CDR3 DNA is TGCAGCGTTGACGGACATGATAACTATGGCTACACCTTC.